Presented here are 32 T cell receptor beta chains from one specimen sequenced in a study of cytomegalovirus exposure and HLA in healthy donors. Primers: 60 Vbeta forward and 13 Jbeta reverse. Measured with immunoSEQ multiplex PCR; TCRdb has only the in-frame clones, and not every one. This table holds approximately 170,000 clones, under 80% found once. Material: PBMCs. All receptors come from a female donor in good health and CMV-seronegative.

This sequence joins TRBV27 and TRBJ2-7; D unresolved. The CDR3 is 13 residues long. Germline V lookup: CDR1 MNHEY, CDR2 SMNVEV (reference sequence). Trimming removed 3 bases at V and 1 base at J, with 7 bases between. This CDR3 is CASSFADSYEQYF. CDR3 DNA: TGTGCCAGCAGTTTTGCAGATTCCTACGAGCAGTACTTC.

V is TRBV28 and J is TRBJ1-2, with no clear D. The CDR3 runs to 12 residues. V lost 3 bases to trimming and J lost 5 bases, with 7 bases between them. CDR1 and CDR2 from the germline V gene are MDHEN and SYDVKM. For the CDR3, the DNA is TGTGCCAGCAGTTTGGCACCTTATGGCTACACCTTC. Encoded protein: CASSLAPYGYTF.

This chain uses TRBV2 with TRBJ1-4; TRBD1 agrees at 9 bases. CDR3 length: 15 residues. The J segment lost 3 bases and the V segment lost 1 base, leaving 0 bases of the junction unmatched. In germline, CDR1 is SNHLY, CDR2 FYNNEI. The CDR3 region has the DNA TGTGCCAGCAGTGAAGACAGGGGGCCTAATGAAAAACTGTTTTTT. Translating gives CASSEDRGPNEKLFF.

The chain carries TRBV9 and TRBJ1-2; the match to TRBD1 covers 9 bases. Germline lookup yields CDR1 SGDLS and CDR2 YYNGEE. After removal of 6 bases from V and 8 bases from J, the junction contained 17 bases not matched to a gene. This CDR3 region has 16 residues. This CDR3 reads CASNTPVSGTGNGYTF. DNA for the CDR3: TGTGCCAGCAATACCCCCGTGTCGGGGACAGGGAACGGCTACACCTTC.

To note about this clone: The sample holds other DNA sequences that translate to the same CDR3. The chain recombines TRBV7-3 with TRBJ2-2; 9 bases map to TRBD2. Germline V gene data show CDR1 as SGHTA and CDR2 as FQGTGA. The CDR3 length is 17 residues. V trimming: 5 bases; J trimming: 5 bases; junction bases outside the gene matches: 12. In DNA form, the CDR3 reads TGTGCCAGCAGCCCCTCCGGCCTAGCGGGACGGACCGGGGAGCTGTTTTTT. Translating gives CASSPSGLAGRTGELFF.

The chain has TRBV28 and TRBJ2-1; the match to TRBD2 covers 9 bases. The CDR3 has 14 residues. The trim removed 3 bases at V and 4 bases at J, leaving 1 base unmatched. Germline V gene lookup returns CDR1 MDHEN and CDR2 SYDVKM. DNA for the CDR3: TGTGCCAGCAGTTTGACTAGCGGATACAATGAGCAGTTCTTC. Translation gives CASSLTSGYNEQFF.

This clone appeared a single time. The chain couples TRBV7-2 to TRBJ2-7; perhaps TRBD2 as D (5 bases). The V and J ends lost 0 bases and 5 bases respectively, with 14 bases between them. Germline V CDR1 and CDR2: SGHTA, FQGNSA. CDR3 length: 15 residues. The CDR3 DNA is TGTGCCAGCAGCTTAGCCGGAGGACGAGCGGACGAGCAGTACTTC. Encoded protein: CASSLAGGRADEQYF.

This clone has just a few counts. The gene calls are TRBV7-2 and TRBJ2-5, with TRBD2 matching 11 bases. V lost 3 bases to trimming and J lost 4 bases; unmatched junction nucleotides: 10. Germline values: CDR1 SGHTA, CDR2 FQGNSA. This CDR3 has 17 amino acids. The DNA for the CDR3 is TGTGCCAGCAGCTTTGGCAATCTAGCGGGGGGTGGAGAGACCCAGTACTTC. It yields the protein CASSFGNLAGGGETQYF.

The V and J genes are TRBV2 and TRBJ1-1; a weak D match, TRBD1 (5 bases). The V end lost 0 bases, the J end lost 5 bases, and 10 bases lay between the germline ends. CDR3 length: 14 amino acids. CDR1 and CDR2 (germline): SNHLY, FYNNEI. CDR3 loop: CASSEAAGNTEAFF. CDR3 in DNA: TGTGCCAGCAGTGAAGCAGCAGGGAATACTGAAGCTTTCTTT.

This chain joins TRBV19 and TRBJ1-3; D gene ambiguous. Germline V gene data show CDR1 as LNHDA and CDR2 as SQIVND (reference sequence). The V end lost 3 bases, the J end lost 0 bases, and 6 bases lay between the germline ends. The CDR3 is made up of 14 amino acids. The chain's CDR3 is CASSIRGSGNTIYF. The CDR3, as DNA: TGTGCCAGTAGTATTCGGGGCTCTGGAAACACCATATATTTT. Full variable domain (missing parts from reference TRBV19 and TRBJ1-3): DGGITQSPKYLFRKEGQNVTLSCEQNLNHDAMYWYRQDPGQGLRLIYYSQIVNDFQKGDIAEGYSVSREKKESFPLTVTSAQKNPTAFYLCASSIRGSGNTIYFGEGSWLTVV.

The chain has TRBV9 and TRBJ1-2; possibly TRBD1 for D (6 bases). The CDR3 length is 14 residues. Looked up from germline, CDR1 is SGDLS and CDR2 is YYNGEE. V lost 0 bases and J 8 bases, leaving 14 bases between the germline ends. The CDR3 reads CASSVDFSQGGYTF. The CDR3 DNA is TGTGCCAGCAGCGTAGATTTTTCACAGGGAGGCTACACCTTC. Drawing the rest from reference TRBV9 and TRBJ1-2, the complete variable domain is DSGVTQTPKHLITATGQRVTLRCSPRSGDLSVYWYQQSLDQGLQFLIQYYNGEERAKGNILERFSAQQFPDLHSELNLSSLELGDSALYFCASSVDFSQGGYTFGSGTRLTVV.

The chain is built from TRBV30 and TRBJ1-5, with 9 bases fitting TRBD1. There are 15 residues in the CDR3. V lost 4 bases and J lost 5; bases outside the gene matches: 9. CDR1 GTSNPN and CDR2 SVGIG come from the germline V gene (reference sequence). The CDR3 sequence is CAWNGKGQGHQPQHF. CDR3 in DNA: TGTGCCTGGAACGGGAAGGGACAGGGTCATCAGCCCCAGCATTTT.

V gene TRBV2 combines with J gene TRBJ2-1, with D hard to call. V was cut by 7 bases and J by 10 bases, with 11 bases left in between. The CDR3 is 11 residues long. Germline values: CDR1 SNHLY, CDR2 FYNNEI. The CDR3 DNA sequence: TGTGCCAGCACCTCGGTGAAAGAGCAGTTCTTC. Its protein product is CASTSVKEQFF.

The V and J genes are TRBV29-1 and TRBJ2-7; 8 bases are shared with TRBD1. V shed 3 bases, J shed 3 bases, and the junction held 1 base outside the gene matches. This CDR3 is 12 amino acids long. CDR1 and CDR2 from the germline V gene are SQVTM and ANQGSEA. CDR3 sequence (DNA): TGCAGCGTTGACGGACAGGGCTACGAGCAGTACTTC. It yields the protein CSVDGQGYEQYF.

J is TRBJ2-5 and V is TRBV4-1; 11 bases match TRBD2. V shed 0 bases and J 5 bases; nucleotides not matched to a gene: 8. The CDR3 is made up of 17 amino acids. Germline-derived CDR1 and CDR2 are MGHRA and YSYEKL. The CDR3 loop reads CASSQDFLAGGRETQYF. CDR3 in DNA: TGCGCCAGCAGCCAAGATTTCCTAGCGGGAGGTCGGGAGACCCAGTACTTC.

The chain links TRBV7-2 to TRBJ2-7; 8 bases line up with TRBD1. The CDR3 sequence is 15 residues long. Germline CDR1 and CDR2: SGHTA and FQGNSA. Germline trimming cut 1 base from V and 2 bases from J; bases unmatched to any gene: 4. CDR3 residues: CASSLDTGGPYEQYF. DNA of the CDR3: TGTGCCAGCAGCTTAGACACAGGGGGGCCCTACGAGCAGTACTTC.

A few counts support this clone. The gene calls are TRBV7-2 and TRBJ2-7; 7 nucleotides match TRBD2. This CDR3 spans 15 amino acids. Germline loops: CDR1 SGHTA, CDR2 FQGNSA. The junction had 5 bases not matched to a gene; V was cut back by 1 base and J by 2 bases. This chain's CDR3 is CASSLDAGTTYEQYF. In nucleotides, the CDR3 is TGTGCCAGCAGCTTAGATGCGGGGACTACCTACGAGCAGTACTTC.

The CDR3 sequence is CASSERLNTSEHNEQFF. The CDR3 region has the DNA TGTGCCAGCAGTGAACGTCTCAACACTTCGGAGCACAATGAGCAGTTCTTC. The chain carries TRBV25-1 and TRBJ2-1; D is ambiguous. Germline V gene data show CDR1 as MGHDK and CDR2 as SYGVNS. The CDR3 contains 17 residues. V was clipped by 2 bases and J by 5 bases, with 19 bases between them.

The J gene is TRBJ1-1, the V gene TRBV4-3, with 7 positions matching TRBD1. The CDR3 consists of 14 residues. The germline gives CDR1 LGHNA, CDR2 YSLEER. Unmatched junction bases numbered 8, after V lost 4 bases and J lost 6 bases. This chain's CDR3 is CASSLRTGGPEAFF. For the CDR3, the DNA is TGCGCCAGCAGCCTCAGGACAGGAGGTCCTGAAGCTTTCTTT.

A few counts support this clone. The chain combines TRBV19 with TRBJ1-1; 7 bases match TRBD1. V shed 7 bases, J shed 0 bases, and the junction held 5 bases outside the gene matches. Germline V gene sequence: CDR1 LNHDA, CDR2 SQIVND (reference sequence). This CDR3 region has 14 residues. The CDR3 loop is CASTGTDMNTEAFF. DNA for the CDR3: TGTGCCAGTACCGGGACAGATATGAACACTGAAGCTTTCTTT.

CDR3 sequence reads: CASSLGGTATFEQFF. CDR3 in DNA: TGTGCCAGCAGCTTGGGTGGGACAGCGACTTTTGAGCAGTTCTTC. The V call is TRBV5-4, the J call TRBJ2-1, with 7 bases matching TRBD1. J gave up 9 bases and V 0 bases, and 9 bases lay outside the gene matches. Germline CDR1 and CDR2: SGHNT and YYREEE (reference sequence). CDR3 length equals 15 residues.

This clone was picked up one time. CDR3 nucleotide sequence: TGTGCCAGCAGTTTATTTGACAGCCGAGGTTACGAGCAGTACTTC. Translation: CASSLFDSRGYEQYF. The chain couples TRBV28 to TRBJ2-7, with D tentatively TRBD1 (5 bases). V lost 1 base and J 4 bases, leaving 14 bases between the germline ends. Germline V gene sequence: CDR1 MDHEN, CDR2 SYDVKM. This CDR3 spans 15 amino acids.

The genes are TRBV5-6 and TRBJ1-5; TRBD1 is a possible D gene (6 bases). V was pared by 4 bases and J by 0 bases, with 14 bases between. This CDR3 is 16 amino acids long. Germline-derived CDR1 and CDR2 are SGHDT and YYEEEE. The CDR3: CASSPRQGNSNQPQHF. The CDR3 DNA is TGTGCCAGCAGCCCCCGCCAGGGGAATAGCAATCAGCCCCAGCATTTT.

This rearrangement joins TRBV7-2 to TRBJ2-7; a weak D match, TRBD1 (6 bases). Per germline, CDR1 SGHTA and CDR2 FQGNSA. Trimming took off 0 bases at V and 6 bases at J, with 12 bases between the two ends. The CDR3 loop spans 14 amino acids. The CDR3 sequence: CASSLAPGASEQYF. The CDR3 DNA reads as TGTGCCAGCAGCTTAGCCCCAGGGGCCAGCGAGCAGTACTTC.

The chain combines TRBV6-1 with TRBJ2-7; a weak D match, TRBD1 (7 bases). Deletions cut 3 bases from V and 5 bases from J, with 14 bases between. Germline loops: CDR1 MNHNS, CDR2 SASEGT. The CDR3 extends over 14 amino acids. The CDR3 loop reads CASSEQGGGNEQYF. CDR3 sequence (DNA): TGTGCCAGCAGTGAGCAGGGGGGTGGGAACGAGCAGTACTTC.

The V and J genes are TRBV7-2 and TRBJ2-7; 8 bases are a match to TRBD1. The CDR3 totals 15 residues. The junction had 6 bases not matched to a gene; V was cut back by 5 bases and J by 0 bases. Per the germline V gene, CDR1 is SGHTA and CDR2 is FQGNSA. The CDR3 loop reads CASSEGQASSYEQYF. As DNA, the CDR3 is TGTGCCAGCAGCGAGGGACAGGCAAGCTCCTACGAGCAGTACTTC.

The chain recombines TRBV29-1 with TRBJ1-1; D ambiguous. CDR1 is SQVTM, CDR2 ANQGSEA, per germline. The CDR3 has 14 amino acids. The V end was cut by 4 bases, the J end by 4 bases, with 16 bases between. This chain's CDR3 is CSVVGQGRGTEAFF. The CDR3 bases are TGCAGCGTTGTCGGGCAAGGGCGGGGCACTGAAGCTTTCTTT.

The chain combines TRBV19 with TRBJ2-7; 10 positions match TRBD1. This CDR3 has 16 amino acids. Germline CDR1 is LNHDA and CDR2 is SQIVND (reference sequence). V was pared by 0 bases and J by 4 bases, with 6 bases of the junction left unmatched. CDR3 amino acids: CASSIDWTGGKYEQYF. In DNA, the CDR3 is TGTGCCAGTAGTATAGACTGGACAGGGGGGAAGTACGAGCAGTACTTC.

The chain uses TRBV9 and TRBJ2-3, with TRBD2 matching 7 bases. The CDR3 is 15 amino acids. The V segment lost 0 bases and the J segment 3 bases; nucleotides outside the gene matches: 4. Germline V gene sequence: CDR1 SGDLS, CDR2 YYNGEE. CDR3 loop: CASSVGTRGTDTQYF. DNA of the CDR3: TGTGCCAGCAGCGTAGGGACTAGAGGTACAGATACGCAGTATTTT.

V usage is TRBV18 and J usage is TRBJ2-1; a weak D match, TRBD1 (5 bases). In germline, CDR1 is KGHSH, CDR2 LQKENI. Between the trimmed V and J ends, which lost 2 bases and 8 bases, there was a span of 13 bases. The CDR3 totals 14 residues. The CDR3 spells CASSPGKGRDEQFF. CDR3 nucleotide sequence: TGTGCCAGCTCACCAGGGAAGGGGCGCGATGAGCAGTTCTTC.

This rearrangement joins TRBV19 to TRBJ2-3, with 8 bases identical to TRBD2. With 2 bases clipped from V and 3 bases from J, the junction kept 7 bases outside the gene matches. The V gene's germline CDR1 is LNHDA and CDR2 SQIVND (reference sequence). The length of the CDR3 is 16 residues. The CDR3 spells CASSIIGAGATDTQYF. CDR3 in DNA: TGTGCCAGTAGTATAATTGGAGCGGGAGCTACAGATACGCAGTATTTT.

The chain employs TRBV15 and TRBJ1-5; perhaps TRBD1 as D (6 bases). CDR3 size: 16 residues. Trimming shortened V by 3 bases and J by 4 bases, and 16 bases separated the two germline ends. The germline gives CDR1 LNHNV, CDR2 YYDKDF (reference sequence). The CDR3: CATSSTGPSNNQPQHF. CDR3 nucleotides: TGTGCCACCAGCAGCACAGGGCCTTCGAATAATCAGCCCCAGCATTTT.